Below are 15 T cell receptor beta chains sequenced from a single sample in a study of identical twins. MiXCR was run by TCRdb on the 5' RACE reads, yielding one entry per CDR3 protein. This sample carries a few hundred thousand distinct CDR3 sequences, roughly 9% of them seen once, and the ten largest clones take about 9.1%. Sequenced sample: naive T cells sorted from blood. The receptors here all came from a woman between 50 and 59 years old in good health.

The rearrangement links TRBV30 to TRBJ2-1, with 7 bases fitting TRBD2. The CDR3 sequence is 12 residues long. Germline loops: CDR1 GTSNPN, CDR2 SVGIG (reference sequence). Trimming at V came to 2 bases and at J to 6 bases, leaving 1 base not matched to a gene. CDR3 in amino acids: CAWSRTSNEQFF. Here the CDR3 DNA reads TGTGCCTGGAGTCGGACTAGCAATGAGCAGTTCTTC.

This clonotype showed up just a few times. This chain links TRBV9 with TRBJ1-5; tentatively, D is TRBD1 (5 bases). CDR3 length equals 15 residues. Germline assignment: CDR1 SGDLS and CDR2 YYNGEE. V gave up 0 bases and J gave up 2 bases, with 9 bases separating them. CDR3 loop: CASSVGAGGNQPQHF. The DNA of the CDR3 is TGTGCCAGCAGCGTAGGTGCGGGGGGCAATCAGCCCCAGCATTTT.

The CDR3 here is CASSELGSNQPQHF. Here the CDR3 DNA reads TGTGCCAGCAGTGAATTGGGCAGCAATCAGCCCCAGCATTTT. The V gene is TRBV25-1, the J gene TRBJ1-5; D ambiguous. CDR1 is MGHDK and CDR2 is SYGVNS in the germline V gene. V shed 1 base and J shed 1 base, with 5 bases lying between them. The CDR3 is 14 amino acids.

The chain couples TRBV5-1 to TRBJ2-7; D is tentatively TRBD1 or TRBD2 (6 bases each). Trimming left V 7 bases short and J 2 bases short, with 25 bases between. The CDR3 sequence is 17 residues long. Germline values: CDR1 SGHRS, CDR2 YFSETQ. CDR3 region: CASVDKGGTPSAYEQYF. Here the CDR3 DNA reads TGCGCCAGCGTGGATAAGGGGGGTACCCCTAGCGCCTACGAGCAGTACTTC.

The genes are TRBV12-3 or TRBV12-4 and TRBJ2-1; D possibly matches TRBD1 or TRBD2 (5 bases each). CDR3 length: 15 amino acids. The CDR3 coding sequence is TGTGCAACCTCCTCGGGGCGCGGCTCCTACAATGAGCAGTTCTTC. Amino acid sequence: CATSSGRGSYNEQFF.

This clonotype showed up just a few times. This chain connects TRBV4-1 to TRBJ1-2; TRBD1 matches at 9 bases. Unmatched junction bases numbered 10, after V lost 3 bases and J lost 5 bases. Germline assignment: CDR1 MGHRA and CDR2 YSYEKL. The CDR3 consists of 16 residues. CDR3 coding DNA: TGCGCCAGCAGCCAGGATCCCGGGACAGGGAGGTATGGCTACACCTTC. Translated: CASSQDPGTGRYGYTF.

This clonotype was seen at least ten times. The chain links TRBV12-3 or TRBV12-4 to TRBJ2-5; TRBD1 matches at 9 bases. The J segment lost 2 bases and the V segment lost 6 bases, leaving 4 bases of the junction unmatched. CDR3 length: 14 residues. CDR3 sequence reads: CASSRDRVQETQYF. CDR3 coding DNA: TGTGCCAGCAGCCGGGACAGGGTACAAGAGACCCAGTACTTC.

The chain couples TRBV6-6 to TRBJ2-7; 11 bases line up with TRBD1. The CDR3 is made up of 15 amino acids. V gave up 0 bases and J gave up 7 bases; unmatched junction bases: 5. Germline V gene sequence: CDR1 MNHNY, CDR2 SVGAGI (reference sequence). This CDR3 reads CASSYSGQGVGEQYV. The CDR3 DNA reads as TGTGCCAGCAGTTACTCGGGACAGGGGGTTGGTGAGCAGTACGTC.

This clonotype was detected ten times or more. The chain carries TRBV12-3 or TRBV12-4 and TRBJ2-1; the match to TRBD1 covers 11 bases. The trim removed 10 bases at V and 5 bases at J, leaving 7 bases unmatched. The CDR3 is 14 residues long. In DNA, the CDR3 is TGTGCCACCCGCCGGACAGGGGGCAACAATGAGCAGTTCTTC. This codes for CATRRTGGNNEQFF.

This clonotype was picked up many times. The chain employs TRBV5-1 and TRBJ2-5; no reliable D call. The V gene lost 0 bases and the J gene lost 1 base, with 10 bases spanning the gap. Germline lookup yields CDR1 SGHRS and CDR2 YFSETQ. This CDR3 comprises 15 residues. CDR3 region: CASSLDGRPQETQYF. The DNA of the CDR3 is TGCGCCAGCAGCTTGGACGGGCGGCCCCAAGAGACCCAGTACTTC.

Only a few counts were recorded for this clonotype. The chain recombines TRBV5-6 with TRBJ2-1; 9 nucleotides agree with TRBD2. The CDR3 runs to 17 residues. J lost 1 base, V lost 4 bases, and 9 bases had no gene match. The germline CDR1 and CDR2 sequences are SGHDT and YYEEEE. DNA of the CDR3: TGTGCCAGCAGCCTCCTAGCGGGAACCCTGTCCTACAATGAGCAGTTCTTC. Protein sequence: CASSLLAGTLSYNEQFF.

The sample holds many counts of this clonotype. This sequence joins TRBV20-1 and TRBJ1-1; D unclear. Germline V gene sequence: CDR1 DFQATT, CDR2 SNEGSKA (reference sequence). The CDR3 consists of 13 residues. Trimming stripped 3 bases from V and 4 bases from J, with 12 bases between. CDR3 residues: CSASTAQVTEAFF. CDR3 bases: TGCAGTGCTAGCACAGCTCAGGTCACTGAAGCTTTCTTT.

In its sample, this clonotype was seen a few times. V and J are TRBV11-2 and TRBJ2-7; D not certain. The V gene's germline CDR1 is SGHAT and CDR2 FQNNGV. CDR3 length equals 12 residues. V lost 6 bases to trimming and J lost 3 bases, with 9 bases between them. This CDR3 is CASRGYIYEQYF. The CDR3 coding sequence is TGTGCCAGCAGGGGTTACATCTACGAGCAGTACTTC.

This clonotype was detected a few times. The gene calls are TRBV29-1 and TRBJ1-4, with D possibly TRBD1 on 5 matching bases. The CDR3 is 13 amino acids. Per the germline V gene, CDR1 is SQVTM and CDR2 is ANQGSEA. V was shortened by 5 bases and J by 3 bases, with 10 bases between the two germline ends. CDR3 in amino acids: CSVSPRANEKLFF. CDR3 sequence (DNA): TGCAGCGTTTCCCCCAGGGCTAATGAAAAACTGTTTTTT. Together with reference TRBV29-1 and TRBJ1-4, the CDR3 gives the full variable domain: SAVISQKPSRDICQRGTSLTIQCQVDSQVTMMFWYRQQPGQSLTLIATANQGSEATYESGFVIDKFPISRPNLTFSTLTVSNMSPEDSSIYLCSVSPRANEKLFFGSGTQLSVL.

The rearrangement links TRBV6-6 to TRBJ2-7; 9 positions agree with TRBD2. V lost 0 bases to trimming and J lost 6 bases; unmatched junction nucleotides: 9. The V gene's germline CDR1 is MNHNY and CDR2 SVGAGI (reference sequence). The CDR3 runs 16 residues. The CDR3 here is CASSYSASGIVGEQYF. The CDR3 DNA reads as TGTGCCAGCAGTTACTCGGCTAGCGGGATCGTCGGCGAGCAGTACTTC.